This T cell receptor beta chain was sequenced during a study of OX40 agonist ivuxolimab in advanced cancers. Repertoires were generated with immunoSEQ multiplex PCR, while TCRdb's copy carries only in-frame clones and drops some. The data show about 24,000 clones, 65% to 85% seen once. The clonotype was recovered from an adult with an advanced solid tumor such as melanoma, head and neck, liver or kidney cancer. The sample in question was CD4+ or CD8+ T cells sorted from blood, obtained in a trial of the OX40 agonist ivuxolimab.

CDR3 sequence (DNA): TGTGCCAGCAGCGAGGACAAACCCTACCCCCTCCACTTT. Translated: CASSEDKPYPLHF. The chain couples TRBV7-8 to TRBJ1-6; tentative D call: TRBD1 (5 bases). The CDR3 spans 13 residues. In germline, CDR1 is SGHVS, CDR2 FQNEAQ. Trimming took 5 bases from V and 13 from J, leaving 15 bases between them. Full variable domain (missing parts from reference TRBV7-8 and TRBJ1-6): GAGVSQSPRYKVAKRGQDVALRCDPISGHVSLFWYQQALGQGPEFLTYFQNEAQLDKSGLPSDRFFAERPEGSVSTLKIQRTQQEDSAVYLCASSEDKPYPLHFGNGTRLTVT.